The clone carrying this T cell receptor (beta chain) was counted between two and nine times. Its antigen remains unknown. The sample comes from a study of T cells after yellow fever vaccination. Study in general: It was SMART-Seq v4 Ultra Low Input that prepared the fractions with low cell numbers. Whole-study findings and limits: Repertoires obtained by FACS sorting could include abundant clonotypes that entered as contaminants from the bulk population. Clonotypes shared by both compartments, CD4 and CD8, made up a small share.

Using its own MiXCR run on the 5' RACE reads, TCRdb lists one record per CDR3 protein. The table records about 300,000 distinct CDR3 sequences, around 8.6% of them present only once. The V and J ends lost 0 bases and 4 bases respectively, with 9 bases between them. Germline CDR1 is SGHRS and CDR2 is YFSETQ. This CDR3 contains 14 residues. The origin of this receptor is a young man who received the YFV17D yellow fever vaccine. The sample was CD4+ T cells sorted from PBMCs, taken 5 days after the yellow fever booster vaccination. The chain couples TRBV5-1 to TRBJ2-3, with D tentatively TRBD1 or TRBD2 (5 bases each). Here the CDR3 reads CASSLVPGPDTQYF. CDR3 bases: TGCGCCAGCAGCTTGGTCCCGGGGCCAGATACGCAGTATTTT.